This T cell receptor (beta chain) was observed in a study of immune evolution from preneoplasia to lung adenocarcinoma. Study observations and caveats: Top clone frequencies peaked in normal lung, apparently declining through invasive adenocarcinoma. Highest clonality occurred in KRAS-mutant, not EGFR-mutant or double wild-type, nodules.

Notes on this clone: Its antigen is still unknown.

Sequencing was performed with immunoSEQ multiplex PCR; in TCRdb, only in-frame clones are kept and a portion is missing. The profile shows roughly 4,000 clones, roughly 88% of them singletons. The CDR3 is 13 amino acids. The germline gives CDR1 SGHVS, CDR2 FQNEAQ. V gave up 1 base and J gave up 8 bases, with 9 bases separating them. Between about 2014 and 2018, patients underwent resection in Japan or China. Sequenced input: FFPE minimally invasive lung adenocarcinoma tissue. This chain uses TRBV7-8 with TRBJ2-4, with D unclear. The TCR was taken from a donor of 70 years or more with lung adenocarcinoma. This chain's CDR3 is CASSLDRVDIQYF. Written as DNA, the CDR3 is TGTGCCAGCAGCTTAGATAGGGTCGACATTCAGTACTTC.